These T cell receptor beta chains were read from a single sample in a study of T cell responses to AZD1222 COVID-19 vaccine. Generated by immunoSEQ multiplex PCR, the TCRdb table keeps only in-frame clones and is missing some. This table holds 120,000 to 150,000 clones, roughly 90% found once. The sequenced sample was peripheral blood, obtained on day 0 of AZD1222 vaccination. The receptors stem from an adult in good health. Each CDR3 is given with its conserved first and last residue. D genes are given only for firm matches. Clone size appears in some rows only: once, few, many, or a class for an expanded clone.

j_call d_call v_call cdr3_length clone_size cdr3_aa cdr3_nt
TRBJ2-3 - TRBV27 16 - CATSSAWGRSTDTQYF TGTGCCACCTCCTCTGCTTGGGGTAGGAGCACAGATACGCAGTATTTT
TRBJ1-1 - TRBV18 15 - CASSPQEGMNTEAFF TGTGCCAGCTCACCACAGGAGGGAATGAACACTGAAGCTTTCTTT
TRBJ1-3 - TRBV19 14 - CASKNTVAGNTIYF TGTGCCAGTAAAAACACCGTGGCTGGAAACACCATATATTTT
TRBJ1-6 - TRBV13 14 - CASSFRFENSPLHF TGTGCCAGCAGCTTCCGCTTTGAGAATTCACCCCTCCACTTT
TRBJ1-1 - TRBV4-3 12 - CASSQDGGEAFF TGCGCCAGCAGCCAAGATGGAGGTGAAGCTTTCTTT
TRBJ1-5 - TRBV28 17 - CASQRRGTRISNQPQHF TGTGCCAGCCAACGAAGGGGCACCCGTATTAGCAATCAGCCCCAGCATTTT
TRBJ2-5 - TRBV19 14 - CASTRALGGETQYF TGTGCCAGTACTCGAGCCTTAGGGGGAGAGACCCAGTACTTC
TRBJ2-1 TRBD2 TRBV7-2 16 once CASSVAGGYTYNEQFF TGTGCCAGCAGCGTAGCGGGAGGGTACACCTACAATGAGCAGTTCTTC
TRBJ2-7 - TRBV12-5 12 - CASGPDSYEQYF TGTGCTAGTGGCCCGGACTCCTACGAGCAGTACTTC
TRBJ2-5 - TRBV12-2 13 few CASRLGELETQYF TGTGCAAGTCGCTTGGGCGAGCTGGAGACCCAGTACTTC
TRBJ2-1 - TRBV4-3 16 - CASSPTGPTEYNEQFF TGCGCCAGCAGCCCTACCGGACCGACGGAGTACAATGAGCAGTTCTTC
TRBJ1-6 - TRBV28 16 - CASILNQGLYNSPLHF TGTGCCAGCATATTAAACCAGGGTCTCTATAATTCACCCCTCCACTTT
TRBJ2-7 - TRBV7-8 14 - CASSLATSNYEQYF TGTGCCAGCAGCTTAGCGACTAGTAACTACGAGCAGTACTTC
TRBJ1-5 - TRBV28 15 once CASSSKQGLNQPQHF TGTGCCAGCAGTTCCAAACAGGGTCTCAATCAGCCCCAGCATTTT
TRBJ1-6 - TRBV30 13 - CAWSGTDNSPLHF TGTGCCTGGAGCGGAACAGATAATTCACCCCTCCACTTT
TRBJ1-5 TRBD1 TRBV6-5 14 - CASSPGTDDQPQHF TGTGCCAGCAGTCCAGGGACAGATGATCAGCCCCAGCATTTT
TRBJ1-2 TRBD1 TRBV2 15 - CASSTGTVINYGYTF TGTGCCAGCAGTACCGGGACAGTTATCAACTATGGCTACACCTTC
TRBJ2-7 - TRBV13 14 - CASSSNRESYEQYF TGTGCCAGCAGCTCCAACAGGGAATCCTACGAGCAGTACTTC
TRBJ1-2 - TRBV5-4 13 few CASSIRTSYGYTF TGTGCCAGCAGCATAAGGACAAGCTATGGCTACACCTTC
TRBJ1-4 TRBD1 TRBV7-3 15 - CASSPRGGLREKLFF TGTGCCAGCAGCCCCAGGGGGGGGCTCCGCGAAAAACTGTTTTTT
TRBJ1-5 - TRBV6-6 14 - CASSRGARDQPQHF TGTGCCAGCAGCCGGGGGGCGAGGGATCAGCCCCAGCATTTT
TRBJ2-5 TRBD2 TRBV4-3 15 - CASSPARGGEETQYF TGCGCCAGCAGCCCCGCACGGGGGGGGGAAGAGACCCAGTACTTC
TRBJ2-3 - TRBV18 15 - CASSPSGLRGDTQYF TGTGCCAGCTCACCTTCGGGACTCCGGGGAGATACGCAGTATTTT
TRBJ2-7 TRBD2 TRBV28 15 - CATTLGGAGGYEQYF TGTGCCACCACACTGGGCGGCGCGGGAGGGTACGAGCAGTACTTC
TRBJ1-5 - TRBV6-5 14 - CASSYSGSNQPQHF TGTGCCAGCAGTTACTCGGGCAGCAATCAGCCCCAGCATTTT
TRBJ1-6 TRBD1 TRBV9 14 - CASSGQGSLSPLHF TGTGCCAGCAGCGGACAGGGTAGCCTCTCACCCCTCCACTTT
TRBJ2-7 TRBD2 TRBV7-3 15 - CASSSGTGLAREQYF TGTGCCAGCAGCTCCGGGACGGGACTAGCGAGGGAGCAGTACTTC
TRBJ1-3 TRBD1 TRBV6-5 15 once CASSPTGVSGNTIYF TGTGCCAGCAGTCCTACAGGGGTCTCTGGAAACACCATATATTTT
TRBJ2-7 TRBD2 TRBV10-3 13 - CATESGLANEQYF TGTGCCACCGAATCCGGACTAGCGAACGAGCAGTACTTC
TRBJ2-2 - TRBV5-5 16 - CASSLTAKANTGELFF TGTGCCAGCAGCTTAACAGCGAAAGCGAACACCGGGGAGCTGTTTTTT
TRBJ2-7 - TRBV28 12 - CASRGSAVTQYF TGTGCCAGCAGGGGTAGCGCCGTTACGCAGTACTTC
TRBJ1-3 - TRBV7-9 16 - CASSPGDGGSGNTIYF TGTGCCAGCAGCCCCGGGGACGGGGGATCTGGAAACACCATATATTTT
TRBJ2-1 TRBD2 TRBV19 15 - CASSLPSGRAGEQFF TGTGCCAGTAGTTTACCTAGCGGGAGGGCCGGTGAGCAGTTCTTC
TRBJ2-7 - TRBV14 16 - CASSQFRPGKAHEQYF TGTGCCAGCAGCCAGTTCAGGCCGGGGAAGGCCCACGAGCAGTACTTC
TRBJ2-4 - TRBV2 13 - CASSEAGAGIQYF TGTGCCAGCAGTGAAGCGGGCGCAGGCATTCAGTACTTC
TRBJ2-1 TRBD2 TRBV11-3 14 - CASSWERERHEQFF TGTGCCAGCAGCTGGGAGCGGGAGCGTCATGAGCAGTTCTTC
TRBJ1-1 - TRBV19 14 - CASSIGGAGTEAFF TGTGCCAGTAGTATCGGTGGGGCAGGCACTGAAGCTTTCTTT
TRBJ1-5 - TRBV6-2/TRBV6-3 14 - CASSSGYSNQPQHF TGTGCCAGCAGTTCCGGCTATAGCAATCAGCCCCAGCATTTT
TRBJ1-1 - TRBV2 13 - CASSIPEDSLAFF TGTGCCAGCAGCATCCCAGAGGACAGCCTCGCTTTCTTT
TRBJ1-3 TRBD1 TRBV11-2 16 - CASRDGTGWSGNTIYF TGTGCCAGCAGGGACGGGACAGGGTGGTCTGGAAACACCATATATTTT
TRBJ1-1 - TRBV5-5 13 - CASSWDGGTEAFF TGTGCCAGCAGTTGGGACGGTGGGACTGAAGCTTTCTTT
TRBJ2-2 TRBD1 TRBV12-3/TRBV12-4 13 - CASSGQGAGELFF TGTGCCAGCAGCGGCCAGGGGGCCGGGGAGCTGTTTTTT